Ten or more counts support the clone carrying this T cell receptor beta chain. This sample was taken from a study of molecular identifiers for immune sequencing clone quantification. The CDR3 sequence is 14 residues long. V lost 8 bases and J lost 0; bases outside the gene matches: 5. CDR1 is SGHRS, CDR2 YFSETQ, per germline. TCRdb re-analysed the PCR reads in MiXCR, keeping a single row per CDR3 protein. The table shows around 300,000 distinct CDR3 sequences, with about a quarter occurring only once. This chain links TRBV5-1 with TRBJ1-5, with 7 nucleotides matching TRBD1. The source material was naive CD8+ T cells from blood, with Jurkat cell RNA spiked in. Documented subset: FACS-sorted CD8+CD4-CCR7+CD45RA+ naive T cells. This TCR derives from a human donor in good health. Some libraries in this study had Jurkat cell RNA spiked in. The CDR3 region is CARWDSYSNQPQHF. CDR3 DNA sequence: TGCGCCAGATGGGACAGCTATAGCAATCAGCCCCAGCATTTT.